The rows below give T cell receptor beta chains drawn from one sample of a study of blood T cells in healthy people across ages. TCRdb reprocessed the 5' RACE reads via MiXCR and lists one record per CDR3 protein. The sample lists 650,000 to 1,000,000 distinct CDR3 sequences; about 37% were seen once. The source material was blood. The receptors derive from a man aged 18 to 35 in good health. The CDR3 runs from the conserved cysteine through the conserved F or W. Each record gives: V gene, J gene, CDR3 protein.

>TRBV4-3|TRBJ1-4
CASSQAIWGGSEKLFF
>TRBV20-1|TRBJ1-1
CSAKSQGDTEAFF
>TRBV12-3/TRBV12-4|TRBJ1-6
CASSVGGVRSPLHF
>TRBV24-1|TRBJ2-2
CATSDLGRDGTGELFF
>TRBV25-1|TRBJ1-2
CASSELTVGYGYTF
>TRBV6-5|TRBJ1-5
CASSSKGRDQPQHF
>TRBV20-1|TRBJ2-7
CSAASSGIPYEQYF
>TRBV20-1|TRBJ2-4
CSARDRKGNFGKNIQYF
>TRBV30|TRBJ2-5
CAWSVRREGETQYF
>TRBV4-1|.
CASSQDSSGQETQFF
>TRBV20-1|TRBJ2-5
CSARGRQETQYF
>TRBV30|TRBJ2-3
CAWSVKGQGSDTQYF
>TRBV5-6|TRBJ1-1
CASSYSGRGAFF
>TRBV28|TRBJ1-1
CAHRGGQTNTEAFF
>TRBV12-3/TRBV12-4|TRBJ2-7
CSSSPTGYEQYF
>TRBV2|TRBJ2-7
CASSVEGGLYEQYF
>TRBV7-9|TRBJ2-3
CASSRPGTGSKDTQYF
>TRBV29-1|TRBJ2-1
CSVDRNTHNEQFF
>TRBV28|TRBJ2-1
CASSSGLGGEQFF
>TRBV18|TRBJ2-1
CASSLSSGRGTYNEQFF
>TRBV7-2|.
CASSLGWQVYEQYF
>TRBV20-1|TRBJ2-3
CSASRAGGEDTQYF
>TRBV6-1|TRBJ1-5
CASSEVEGYSNQPQHF
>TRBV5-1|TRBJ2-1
CASSRPPGNEQFF